These 9 T cell receptor beta chains were sequenced from one sample in a study of blood T cells in healthy people across ages (dated by TCRdb to the mid-2010s). The library was generated by 5' RACE. The sequencer was an Illumina HiSeq 2500. A second 7 to 11 cycle PCR used a sample-barcoded 5' primer and a J-beta primer mix. TCRdb trimmed public reads at Q25 via fastp, called clones via MiXCR and kept in-frame beta chains. Rows with a matching CDR3 protein are joined into one entry that keeps the most common DNA and genes. This sample comprises more than 650,000 distinct CDR3 sequences, roughly 20% of them detected only once. Of the sample, around 22% falls within the top ten clones. The sequencing input was blood. These receptors originate from a man in his 70s in good health.

The chain employs TRBV20-1 and TRBJ1-1; D is perhaps TRBD1 (5 bases). The CDR3 sequence is 16 residues long. Deletions cut 2 bases from V and 1 base from J, with 17 bases between. The germline gives CDR1 DFQATT, CDR2 SNEGSKA (reference sequence). CDR3 protein: CSARPPGGVGNTEAFF. CDR3 DNA sequence: TGCAGTGCTAGACCGCCGGGAGGGGTGGGGAACACTGAAGCTTTCTTT.

V and J are TRBV19 and TRBJ2-6; unclear D gene. The ends were cut back, 2 bases at V and 0 bases at J, with 11 bases in the middle. Per germline, CDR1 LNHDA and CDR2 SQIVND (reference sequence). The CDR3 covers 17 residues. The CDR3 here is CASSITNSLSGANVLTF. The CDR3 DNA reads as TGTGCCAGTAGTATAACAAACAGCCTCTCTGGGGCCAACGTCCTGACTTTC.

This clonotype was seen a few times. Relative to the germline gene, one junction end is altered; a read error may explain this. The rearrangement links TRBV12-3 or TRBV12-4 to TRBJ2-1; 9 bases line up with TRBD1. The J call may be wrong; the DNA end is better matched by TRBJ2-7. The CDR3 is 14 amino acids. The CDR3 DNA is TGTGCCAGCAGTTTGGGGGACAGGGCTTACGGGCAGTACTTC. This encodes CASSLGDRAYGQYF.

Of note for this clonotype: Lacking the conserved final phenylalanine or tryptophan, this CDR3 likely reflects a read error. The chain links TRBV20-1 to TRBJ1-2; D gene ambiguous. The CDR3 covers 13 residues. The germline V and J ends were trimmed by 1 base and 4 bases, with 10 bases remaining between them. CDR1 is DFQATT, CDR2 SNEGSKA, per germline (reference sequence). The CDR3 DNA follows: TGCAGTGCTAGAGGGAAGATATCCTATGGCTACACCTTA. The encoded protein is CSARGKISYGYTL.

The gene calls are TRBV12-3 or TRBV12-4 and TRBJ1-2, with D uncertain. There are 13 residues in the CDR3. The germline V and J ends were trimmed by 7 bases and 0 bases, with 9 bases remaining between them. This chain's CDR3 is CASTPGTNYGYTF. In DNA form, the CDR3 reads TGTGCCAGCACTCCCGGGACTAACTATGGCTACACCTTC.

In this sample, this clonotype turned up a few times. The genes are TRBV6-6 and TRBJ1-2; a possible D gene is TRBD1 (5 bases). The CDR3 has 12 amino acids. Germline lookup yields CDR1 MNHNY and CDR2 SVGAGI (reference sequence). Deletions cut 7 bases from V and 4 bases from J, with 10 bases between. This CDR3 reads CASTQGGYGYTF. In DNA, the CDR3 is TGTGCCAGCACGCAGGGAGGCTATGGCTACACCTTC.

This clonotype has a handful of counts. The genes are TRBV10-3 and TRBJ2-7; maybe TRBD1 (5 bases). Germline V CDR1 and CDR2: ENHRY, SYGVKD. The CDR3 runs to 13 residues. The V gene lost 10 bases and the J gene lost 5 bases, with 18 bases spanning the gap. The CDR3 DNA reads as TGTGCCACCACCTCCCCAGGGTACGACGAGCAGTACTTC. Its protein is CATTSPGYDEQYF.

The chain links TRBV14 to TRBJ2-1; 8 bases are a match to TRBD2. The V and J ends lost 0 bases and 5 bases, in that order; junction bases with no gene match: 6. The germline V gene encodes CDR1 SGHDN and CDR2 FVKESK. The CDR3 has 16 amino acids. The CDR3 region is CASSQDLSGAHNEQFF. DNA of the CDR3: TGTGCCAGCAGCCAAGATCTTAGCGGGGCCCACAATGAGCAGTTCTTC. Full variable domain (missing parts from reference TRBV14 and TRBJ2-1): EAGVTQFPSHSVIEKGQTVTLRCDPISGHDNLYWYRRVMGKEIKFLLHFVKESKQDESGMPNNRFLAERTGGTYSTLKVQPAELEDSGVYFCASSQDLSGAHNEQFFGPGTRLTVL.

The chain recombines TRBV4-2 with TRBJ2-3, with 7 bases matching TRBD2. The CDR3 runs 16 residues. Trimming at V came to 0 bases and at J to 3 bases, leaving 6 bases not matched to a gene. Germline assignment: CDR1 LGHNA and CDR2 YNFKEQ. The CDR3 sequence: CASSQDSPSGTDTQYF. Written as DNA, the CDR3 is TGTGCCAGCAGCCAAGATTCGCCTAGCGGTACAGATACGCAGTATTTT.